The 22 T cell receptor beta chains in this list originate from one sample, sequenced in a study of T cell repertoires in cytomegalovirus infection. Their specific antigens are unknown. TCRdb passed the reads through MiXCR, listing each CDR3 protein once. This sample has about 770,000 distinct CDR3 sequences, with just under 30% found just once. The starting material was cultured CD8+ T cells from PBMCs, obtained from culture after CMV antigen stimulation. The receptors stem from a human donor in good health (CMV status not recorded). Some clones in this sample may be carry-over from other donors' samples.

CDR3 loop: CASSLEAGEAFF. In nucleotides, the CDR3 is TGCGCCAGCAGCTTGGAGGCAGGGGAAGCTTTCTTT. This sequence joins TRBV5-1 and TRBJ1-1; D possibly corresponds to TRBD1 (5 bases). Trimming removed 0 bases at V and 8 bases at J, with 8 bases between. The CDR3 runs to 12 residues. Germline loops: CDR1 SGHRS, CDR2 YFSETQ.

In its sample, this clonotype was seen once. The J gene is TRBJ2-5, the V gene TRBV7-1, with D hard to call. TRBV7-1 is marked as an open reading frame, function uncertain. With 5 bases removed from V and 10 bases from J, the gap between germline ends came to 17 bases. The CDR3 extends over 13 amino acids. The CDR3, as DNA: TGTGCCAGCAGCGCGGATTCCGGCCCGGGCCAGTACTTC. Residues: CASSADSGPGQYF.

This chain uses TRBV5-6 with TRBJ2-5; 11 nucleotides line up with TRBD1. Looked up from germline, CDR1 is SGHDT and CDR2 is YYEEEE. V trimming: 3 bases; J trimming: 4 bases; junction bases outside the gene matches: 8. There are 16 residues in the CDR3. In DNA, the CDR3 is TGTGCCAGCAGCTCTCTCCGGGACAGGGGGGGAGAGACCCAGTACTTC. Residues: CASSSLRDRGGETQYF.

This chain uses TRBV6-6 with TRBJ2-5, with a weak D call TRBD1 (5 bases). CDR1 MNHNY and CDR2 SVGAGI come from the germline V gene (reference sequence). The CDR3 is made up of 14 amino acids. V lost 6 bases and J lost 2, with 13 bases in between. This chain's CDR3 is CASSRQPGQETQYF. CDR3 in DNA: TGTGCCAGCAGCCGACAGCCCGGACAAGAGACCCAGTACTTC.

V and J are TRBV28 and TRBJ1-2, with 7 bases aligning to TRBD1. This CDR3 contains 13 residues. In germline, CDR1 is MDHEN, CDR2 SYDVKM. The trim removed 7 bases at V and 8 bases at J, leaving 10 bases unmatched. CDR3 region: CASNRLQGWGYTF. CDR3 DNA sequence: TGTGCCAGCAACCGACTACAGGGGTGGGGCTACACCTTC.

The gene calls are TRBV5-6 and TRBJ1-2; D possibly corresponds to TRBD1 (5 bases). In germline, CDR1 is SGHDT, CDR2 YYEEEE. The germline V and J ends were trimmed by 4 bases and 4 bases, with 17 bases remaining between them. The CDR3 is made up of 15 amino acids. The CDR3 reads CASSPRGQNIYGYTF. The CDR3 region has the DNA TGTGCCAGCAGCCCGAGGGGCCAAAACATCTATGGCTACACCTTC.

The rearrangement joins TRBV5-6 to TRBJ1-1; D possibly corresponds to TRBD1 (5 bases). Looked up from germline, CDR1 is SGHDT and CDR2 is YYEEEE. The CDR3 runs 14 residues. V was pared by 2 bases and J by 4 bases, with 12 bases between. The CDR3 sequence is CASSLGVSSTEAFF. The CDR3 DNA sequence: TGTGCCAGCAGCTTAGGGGTATCGAGCACTGAAGCTTTCTTT.

The V call is TRBV3-1, the J call TRBJ2-1, with TRBD2 identical over 8 bases. CDR3 size: 15 residues. The germline V gene encodes CDR1 LGHDT and CDR2 YNNKEL (reference sequence). Trimming cost V 4 bases and J 6 bases; bases outside gene matches: 8. The DNA of the CDR3 is TGTGCCAGCAGCCCCTCTAGCGGGCCTATCAATGAGCAGTTCTTC. Amino acid sequence: CASSPSSGPINEQFF.

The rearrangement joins TRBV12-3 or TRBV12-4 to TRBJ1-2; the D is unclear. Deletions cut 5 bases from V and 3 bases from J, with 19 bases between. This CDR3 has 16 residues. The CDR3 coding sequence is TGTGCCAGCAGTCCGACCGGCGACACCTGGGACTATGGCTACACCTTC. It codes for CASSPTGDTWDYGYTF.

This clonotype was observed a handful of times. This chain joins TRBV6-2 or TRBV6-3 and TRBJ2-4, with TRBD1 matching 8 bases. Germline-derived CDR1 and CDR2 are MNHEY and SVGEGT. V shed 6 bases and J 6 bases; nucleotides not matched to a gene: 4. The CDR3 contains 13 residues. The CDR3 is CASRDRDANIQYF. CDR3 DNA sequence: TGTGCCAGCAGGGACAGGGACGCAAACATTCAGTACTTC.

The chain is built from TRBV6-2 or TRBV6-3 and TRBJ2-7; D is perhaps TRBD2 (5 bases). The V and J ends lost 0 bases and 6 bases respectively, with 12 bases between them. The CDR3 is made up of 14 amino acids. Germline CDR1 reads MNHEY; CDR2 reads SVGEGT. The CDR3: CASSYSTSGGEQYV. CDR3 nucleotide sequence: TGTGCCAGCAGTTACTCGACGTCAGGAGGCGAGCAGTACGTC.

Written as DNA, the CDR3 is TGTGCCAGCAGCTCTACAACACAGAACACCGGGGAGCTGTTTTTT. Protein: CASSSTTQNTGELFF. The rearrangement links TRBV7-9 to TRBJ2-2, with D hard to call. The V end lost 4 bases, the J end lost 1 base, and 10 bases lay between the germline ends. The V gene's germline CDR1 is SEHNR and CDR2 FQNEAQ (reference sequence). This CDR3 contains 15 residues.

This clonotype was observed a few times. The chain joins TRBV10-2 to TRBJ1-1; no firm D call. The V gene lost 3 bases and the J gene lost 1 base, with 6 bases spanning the gap. Germline V gene lookup returns CDR1 WSHSY and CDR2 SAAADI. There are 13 residues in the CDR3. CDR3 bases: TGCGCCAGCAGTGAAATGGAGAACACTGAAGCTTTCTTT. It is translated as CASSEMENTEAFF.

This clonotype showed up many times. The CDR3, as DNA: TGTGCCAGCAGCCCCTTGGGCTTTGGGTATGGCTACACCTTC. Translating it yields CASSPLGFGYGYTF. V and J are TRBV12-3 or TRBV12-4 and TRBJ1-2, with D unclear. This CDR3 is 14 amino acids long. The V end lost 6 bases, the J end lost 5 bases, and 16 bases lay between the germline ends.

This clonotype occurred a few times. The rearrangement uses TRBV6-5 and TRBJ2-2; no reliable D call. V lost 0 bases and J 3 bases, leaving 20 bases between the germline ends. The germline CDR1 and CDR2 sequences are MNHEY and SVGAGI. CDR3 length: 19 residues. The CDR3 loop reads CASSYSFGSVTPYTGELFF. The CDR3 nucleotides read TGTGCCAGCAGTTACTCGTTCGGTTCAGTTACTCCTTACACCGGGGAGCTGTTTTTT.

This clonotype was seen repeatedly, ten times or more. The J gene is TRBJ2-1, the V gene TRBV20-1, with 9 bases matching TRBD2. The ends lost 2 bases at V and 4 bases at J; junction bases unmatched: 6. Per the germline V gene, CDR1 is DFQATT and CDR2 is SNEGSKA (reference sequence). The CDR3 has 15 residues. As DNA, the CDR3 is TGCAGTGCTAGAATGGCGGGGGGGCGGTACAATGAGCAGTTCTTC. This sequence encodes CSARMAGGRYNEQFF.

In the case of this clonotype: Given a much more abundant clone one base away, this may be a read error. J is TRBJ1-2 and V is TRBV6-5; TRBD1 agrees at 7 bases. CDR1 is MNHEY and CDR2 is SVGAGI in the germline V gene. Trimming removed 5 bases from V and 4 bases from J; junction bases left unmatched: 4. This CDR3 is 13 amino acids long. CDR3 nucleotides: TGTGCCAGCAGTCACGGGACAGTCTATGGCTACACCTTC. This encodes CASSHGTVYGYTF.

The chain combines TRBV9 with TRBJ2-1, with TRBD1 matching 7 bases. Germline CDR1 is SGDLS and CDR2 is YYNGEE. CDR3 length equals 18 residues. V shed 0 bases and J 4 bases; nucleotides not matched to a gene: 13. In DNA, the CDR3 is TGTGCCAGCAGCGTAGACATAAGGGGACAGAGAACTTACAATGAGCAGTTCTTC. This sequence encodes CASSVDIRGQRTYNEQFF.

This clonotype came up a few times. The V and J genes are TRBV6-5 and TRBJ2-5; no clear D gene. Germline V lookup: CDR1 MNHEY, CDR2 SVGAGI. V was trimmed by 7 bases and J by 4 bases, leaving 13 bases between them. This CDR3 contains 13 residues. CDR3 bases: TGTGCCAGCAACGACCGTCTGGGAGAGACCCAGTACTTC. Protein product: CASNDRLGETQYF.

The chain joins TRBV9 to TRBJ2-6; D is unresolved. V was shortened by 2 bases and J by 1 base, with 10 bases between the two germline ends. Germline-derived CDR1 and CDR2 are SGDLS and YYNGEE. The CDR3 is made up of 16 amino acids. CDR3 sequence: CASSVPRISGANVLTF. The CDR3 bases are TGTGCCAGCAGCGTCCCCCGAATATCTGGGGCCAACGTCCTGACTTTC. The complete variable domain, with remaining parts taken from reference TRBV9 and TRBJ2-6, reads DSGVTQTPKHLITATGQRVTLRCSPRSGDLSVYWYQQSLDQGLQFLIQYYNGEERAKGNILERFSAQQFPDLHSELNLSSLELGDSALYFCASSVPRISGANVLTFGAGSRLTVL.

This chain connects TRBV25-1 to TRBJ1-4, with 7 bases identical to TRBD1. The CDR3 loop spans 13 amino acids. V trimming: 3 bases; J trimming: 5 bases; junction bases outside the gene matches: 0. The germline gives CDR1 MGHDK, CDR2 SYGVNS. CDR3 in DNA: TGTGCCAGCAGTGAGGACAGGAATGAAAAACTGTTTTTT. Amino acids: CASSEDRNEKLFF.

This clonotype was picked up a small number of times. This chain joins TRBV2 and TRBJ1-2, with D tentatively TRBD1 (6 bases). V was cut by 7 bases and J by 9 bases, with 15 bases left in between. CDR1 is SNHLY, CDR2 FYNNEI, per germline. CDR3 length equals 12 residues. The CDR3 here is CASIGGRRSYTF. The CDR3 nucleotides read TGTGCCAGCATTGGGGGCAGGAGGAGCTACACCTTC.